The 7 T cell receptor beta chains below come from one sample, sequenced in a study of response to subunit inactivated influenza vaccine. TCRdb recomputed calls from the RT-PCR reads with MiXCR, one row per CDR3 protein. Here the sample spans over 400,000 distinct CDR3 sequences, 9.5% to 13% being singletons. Sequenced here: PBMCs from blood, sampled roughly 6 weeks after vaccination. The receptors were sampled from a man aged 45-60 years who received an inactivated influenza vaccine.

The chain has TRBV7-2 and TRBJ2-5; the match to TRBD2 covers 10 bases. V gave up 0 bases and J gave up 5 bases; unmatched junction bases: 6. CDR1 is SGHTA, CDR2 FQGNSA, per germline. The CDR3 is 16 residues long. CDR3 region: CASSLAGLAYGETQYF. Here the CDR3 DNA reads TGTGCCAGCAGCTTAGCGGGACTAGCGTATGGGGAGACCCAGTACTTC.

The rearrangement links TRBV6-5 to TRBJ1-6; weak D call: TRBD1 (5 bases). Trimming cost V 2 bases and J 9 bases, with 11 bases left between them. There are 14 residues in the CDR3. Per germline, CDR1 MNHEY and CDR2 SVGAGI. The CDR3 loop is CASSYLQGASPLHF. The CDR3 nucleotides are TGTGCCAGCAGTTACCTCCAGGGAGCTTCACCCCTCCACTTT.

This clonotype was counted at least ten times. This chain links TRBV4-2 with TRBJ2-5; 7 nucleotides agree with TRBD1. Trimming at V came to 0 bases and at J to 7 bases, leaving 11 bases not matched to a gene. CDR1 is LGHNA and CDR2 is YNFKEQ in the germline V gene. CDR3 length: 16 residues. For the CDR3, the DNA is TGTGCCAGCAGCCAAGATAGAGCGACAGGGAGAACGACCCAGTACTTC. This encodes CASSQDRATGRTTQYF.

This clonotype has at least ten counts. Relative to the germline gene, one junction end is altered; a read error may explain this. This chain connects TRBV20-1 to TRBJ1-2; D gene uncertain. The CDR3 totals 15 residues. CDR1 is DFQATT and CDR2 is SNEGSKA in the germline V gene (reference sequence). Here the CDR3 DNA reads TGCAGTGCTAGCTTTCGCGGGATCCAAAACTCTGGCTACACCTTC. Its translation: CSASFRGIQNSGYTF.

A few counts support this clonotype. V usage is TRBV20-1 and J usage is TRBJ2-7; 7 nucleotides line up with TRBD1. V shed 2 bases and J 2 bases; nucleotides not matched to a gene: 9. The CDR3 runs to 15 residues. Germline assignment: CDR1 DFQATT and CDR2 SNEGSKA (reference sequence). CDR3 protein: CSARPTGTVPYEQYF. The DNA of the CDR3 is TGCAGTGCTAGACCCACCGGGACAGTTCCCTACGAGCAGTACTTC.

The chain employs TRBV5-1 and TRBJ2-5, with D possibly called TRBD1 or TRBD2 (6 bases each). The length of the CDR3 is 14 residues. The germline V gene encodes CDR1 SGHRS and CDR2 YFSETQ. Trimming pared 3 bases from V and 3 bases from J, leaving 12 bases between. CDR3 DNA sequence: TGCGCCAGCAGCTCGGGGGCGGTGAAAGAGACCCAGTACTTC. Protein sequence: CASSSGAVKETQYF.

Turning to this clonotype: Given a much more abundant clone one base away, this may be a read error. The gene calls are TRBV12-3 or TRBV12-4 and TRBJ2-2; D remains unclear. This CDR3 region has 15 residues. The V gene lost 1 base and the J gene lost 0 bases, with 6 bases spanning the gap. The CDR3 region is CASSLVGSNTGELFF. CDR3 bases: TGTGCCAGCAGTTTAGTAGGGTCGAACACCGGGGAGCTGTTTTTT.